This TCR beta chain stems from a study of OX40 agonist ivuxolimab in advanced cancers. This table comes from immunoSEQ multiplex PCR, and its TCRdb copy is limited to in-frame clones, with some not included. The table lists about 7,300 clones, around 86% of them singletons. The CDR3 is 13 residues long. In germline, CDR1 is ENHRY, CDR2 SYGVKD. V was cut by 3 bases and J by 6 bases, with 12 bases left in between. This receptor was obtained from an adult with an advanced solid tumor such as melanoma, head and neck, liver or kidney cancer. This rearrangement joins TRBV10-3 to TRBJ2-7; D is uncertain. The material sequenced was CD4+ or CD8+ T cells sorted from blood, taken in a trial of the OX40 agonist ivuxolimab. The CDR3 nucleotides are TGTGCCATCAGTGACCTCCCAGCCGGCGAGCAGTACTTC. Its translation is CAISDLPAGEQYF.